These 32 T cell receptor beta chains originate from one sample sequenced in a study of blood T cell repertoires in COVID-19. Repertoires were generated with immunoSEQ multiplex PCR, while TCRdb's copy carries only in-frame clones and drops some. The sample records a few hundred thousand clones, 70% to 90% being singletons. The sequencing input was peripheral blood. These receptors all come from a man aged 18 to 29 with active or convalescent COVID-19.

This chain connects TRBV3-1 (or the pseudogene TRBV3-2) to TRBJ2-2; TRBD2 agrees at 8 bases. The CDR3 is 15 residues long. Trimming took 4 bases from V and 3 from J; bases not matched to a gene: 4. Germline values: CDR1 LGHDT, CDR2 YNNKEL (reference sequence). CDR3 coding DNA: TGTGCCAGCAGCCGAAGCGGGAGAGACACCGGGGAGCTGTTTTTT. Its protein product is CASSRSGRDTGELFF.

The chain uses TRBV3-1 (or the pseudogene TRBV3-2) and TRBJ1-1, with D perhaps matching TRBD1 (6 bases). The CDR3 has 14 residues. Per the germline V gene, CDR1 is LGHDT and CDR2 is YNNKEL (reference sequence). The germline V and J ends were trimmed by 0 bases and 4 bases, with 9 bases remaining between them. The CDR3 spells CASSQEVQGTEAFF. CDR3 nucleotide sequence: TGTGCCAGCAGCCAAGAAGTACAGGGCACTGAAGCTTTCTTT.

The chain has TRBV3-1 (or the pseudogene TRBV3-2) and TRBJ2-2; possible D gene TRBD2, 5 bases. V was shortened by 1 base and J by 6 bases, with 12 bases between the two germline ends. CDR3 length: 15 residues. In germline, CDR1 is LGHDT, CDR2 YNNKEL (reference sequence). The CDR3 coding sequence is TGTGCCAGCAGCCAAGTGTCGGGAACTGCCGGGGAGCTGTTTTTT. Amino acids: CASSQVSGTAGELFF.

The chain couples TRBV7-9 to TRBJ2-4; 9 bases match TRBD1. Germline loops: CDR1 SEHNR, CDR2 FQNEAQ (reference sequence). V trimming: 3 bases; J trimming: 8 bases; junction bases outside the gene matches: 5. The CDR3 has 14 residues. The CDR3 spells CASSFPGQGDIQYF. CDR3 coding DNA: TGTGCCAGCAGCTTCCCGGGACAGGGTGACATTCAGTACTTC.

The chain uses TRBV4-1 and TRBJ2-7, with D tentatively TRBD2 (6 bases). The CDR3 runs to 15 residues. Germline V gene lookup returns CDR1 MGHRA and CDR2 YSYEKL. With 1 base removed from V and 6 bases from J, the gap between germline ends came to 16 bases. CDR3 amino acids: CASSQGPSGVVEQYF. The CDR3 DNA follows: TGCGCCAGCAGCCAAGGTCCATCGGGGGTCGTCGAGCAGTACTTC.

This chain links TRBV10-3 with TRBJ2-5; D possibly corresponds to TRBD1 (6 bases). V lost 9 bases and J lost 5, with 13 bases in between. There are 12 residues in the CDR3. Germline CDR1 ENHRY, CDR2 SYGVKD. CDR3 nucleotide sequence: TGTGCCATTTCGACAGGACGCGAGACCCAGTACTTC. This sequence encodes CAISTGRETQYF.

This chain connects TRBV27 to TRBJ1-5; 10 bases map to TRBD1. After removal of 7 bases from V and 1 base from J, the junction contained 7 bases not matched to a gene. Per the germline V gene, CDR1 is MNHEY and CDR2 is SMNVEV (reference sequence). This CDR3 has 16 amino acids. In nucleotides, the CDR3 is TGTGCCAGCAAACCTGGGGGACAGGGGAGCAATCAGCCCCAGCATTTT. As protein: CASKPGGQGSNQPQHF.

The chain is built from TRBV2 and TRBJ2-5; 7 bases are shared with TRBD2. CDR3 length: 15 amino acids. The V gene end was trimmed by 4 bases and the J gene end by 1 base; junction bases not matched to a gene: 6. Germline V gene data show CDR1 as SNHLY and CDR2 as FYNNEI. CDR3 protein: CASSGGGGVQETQYF. CDR3 DNA: TGTGCCAGCAGTGGGGGGGGAGGTGTCCAAGAGACCCAGTACTTC.

The rearrangement joins TRBV11-2 to TRBJ1-2; D is unresolved. The CDR3 runs to 13 residues. V lost 5 bases and J lost 7, with 14 bases in between. In germline, CDR1 is SGHAT, CDR2 FQNNGV. CDR3 sequence: CASSPRDRAGYTF. CDR3 DNA: TGTGCCAGCAGCCCCCGGGATAGAGCTGGCTACACCTTC.

CDR3 bases: TGTGCCAGCAGCAAAGATCCTCGGGTCAGGGGTTGGGAAAAACTGTTTTTT. Encoded protein: CASSKDPRVRGWEKLFF. The V gene is TRBV21-1, the J gene TRBJ1-4; TRBD1 is the table's D call, not checked against the DNA. TRBV21-1 is given as a pseudogene. The CDR3 contains 17 residues.

This clone came up a few times. V usage is TRBV2 and J usage is TRBJ1-6; TRBD1 matches 8 bases. The V segment lost 7 bases and the J segment 14 bases; nucleotides outside the gene matches: 7. The CDR3 has 12 residues. Germline V gene data show CDR1 as SNHLY and CDR2 as FYNNEI. CDR3: CASTRQGLTLHF. CDR3 nucleotide sequence: TGTGCCAGCACCAGACAGGGGTTAACCCTCCACTTT.

The genes are TRBV28 and TRBJ1-1; D perhaps matches TRBD1 (6 bases). Trimming took off 4 bases at V and 1 base at J, with 13 bases between the two ends. The CDR3 sequence is 15 residues long. Looked up from germline, CDR1 is MDHEN and CDR2 is SYDVKM. The DNA of the CDR3 is TGTGCCAGCAGTTCGGGGGGCGCGGAGAACACTGAAGCTTTCTTT. Amino acids: CASSSGGAENTEAFF.

Judged by abundance, this clone is medium-sized (0.01 to 0.1%). The chain carries TRBV28 and TRBJ2-7, with TRBD1 matching over 10 bases. Germline V lookup: CDR1 MDHEN, CDR2 SYDVKM. CDR3 length: 15 amino acids. V lost 4 bases, J lost 3 bases, and 6 bases stayed unmatched. In DNA form, the CDR3 reads TGTGCCAGCAGTTACCTTAGGACAGGGGGCTACGAGCAGTACTTC. Protein sequence: CASSYLRTGGYEQYF.

The chain joins TRBV7-2 to TRBJ2-3; 12 nucleotides agree with TRBD2. V was clipped by 4 bases and J by 2 bases; unmatched bases: 4. CDR1 and CDR2 (germline): SGHTA, FQGNSA. This CDR3 contains 16 residues. Here the CDR3 reads CASSSRTSGITDTQYF. The CDR3 region has the DNA TGTGCCAGCAGCTCCCGGACTAGCGGGATCACAGATACGCAGTATTTT.

This clone was observed a handful of times. This sequence joins TRBV7-2 and TRBJ2-7, with no clear D. V gave up 2 bases and J gave up 6 bases, with 5 bases separating them. Germline V gives CDR1 SGHTA, CDR2 FQGNSA. The CDR3 runs to 11 residues. CDR3 protein: CASSLYFEQYF. The CDR3 DNA is TGTGCCAGCAGCTTATACTTCGAGCAGTACTTC.

This chain uses TRBV2 with TRBJ2-1, with TRBD2 matching 8 bases. Germline values: CDR1 SNHLY, CDR2 FYNNEI. Unmatched junction bases numbered 5, after V lost 5 bases and J lost 8 bases. This CDR3 is built from 13 residues. The CDR3 reads CASSPGGKDEQFF. In nucleotides, the CDR3 is TGTGCCAGCAGTCCGGGAGGGAAGGATGAGCAGTTCTTC. Full variable domain (remainder filled in from reference TRBV2 and TRBJ2-1): EPEVTQTPSHQVTQMGQEVILRCVPISNHLYFYWYRQILGQKVEFLVSFYNNEISEKSEIFDDQFSVERPDGSNFTLKIRSTKLEDSAMYFCASSPGGKDEQFFGPGTRLTVL.

This clone occurred a few times. The genes are TRBV9 and TRBJ2-3; 12 bases fit TRBD2. Germline V gene sequence: CDR1 SGDLS, CDR2 YYNGEE. This CDR3 is built from 18 residues. V lost 4 bases, J lost 1 base, and 10 bases stayed unmatched. Written as DNA, the CDR3 is TGTGCCAGCAGCCCCAACCGACTAGCGGGAGCGGGCACAGATACGCAGTATTTT. Protein: CASSPNRLAGAGTDTQYF.

The V and J genes are TRBV19 and TRBJ1-1; 7 bases fit TRBD1. Germline CDR1 reads LNHDA; CDR2 reads SQIVND (reference sequence). This CDR3 is 16 amino acids long. Losses at the gene ends were 6 bases for V and 2 bases for J; bases not matched to a gene: 12. CDR3 in amino acids: CASSDGQALQNTEAFF. The CDR3 nucleotides are TGTGCCAGTAGCGACGGACAGGCCCTCCAAAACACTGAAGCTTTCTTT.

The CDR3 DNA reads as TGTGCCAGTAGTATAGAGTTCTTCAGGGGCGAGCAGTACTTC. It codes for CASSIEFFRGEQYF. The chain carries TRBV19 and TRBJ2-7, with D perhaps matching TRBD1 (6 bases). This CDR3 has 14 residues. The germline V and J ends were trimmed by 0 bases and 6 bases, with 12 bases remaining between them. CDR1 and CDR2 from the germline V gene are LNHDA and SQIVND (reference sequence).

This clone was counted a few times. The chain recombines TRBV5-1 with TRBJ2-7; a weak D match, TRBD2 (5 bases). Germline CDR1 SGHRS, CDR2 YFSETQ. Trimming removed 5 bases at V and 5 bases at J, with 5 bases between. The CDR3 has 10 residues. CDR3 in amino acids: CASREDEQYF. In nucleotides, the CDR3 is TGCGCCAGCAGGGAGGACGAGCAGTACTTC.

The chain employs TRBV3-1 (or the pseudogene TRBV3-2) and TRBJ2-1; 7 nucleotides line up with TRBD1. There are 15 residues in the CDR3. Germline values: CDR1 LGHDT, CDR2 YNNKEL (reference sequence). V lost 5 bases and J lost 7; bases outside the gene matches: 11. The CDR3 reads CASSGTSDRLNEQFF. CDR3 bases: TGTGCCAGCAGCGGAACTTCGGACAGGCTGAATGAGCAGTTCTTC.

The chain links TRBV27 to TRBJ1-6; 8 bases match TRBD1. The CDR3 extends over 16 amino acids. The V segment lost 5 bases and the J segment 8 bases; nucleotides outside the gene matches: 11. Germline loops: CDR1 MNHEY, CDR2 SMNVEV (reference sequence). The DNA of the CDR3 is TGTGCCAGCAGTAATCTTGGTACAGGGGGGCATTCACCCCTCCACTTT. Translation: CASSNLGTGGHSPLHF.

This rearrangement joins TRBV12-5 to TRBJ2-2; D unresolved. The CDR3 consists of 12 residues. V dropped 5 bases and J dropped 6 bases, with 7 bases sitting between them. Germline V gene sequence: CDR1 LGHNT, CDR2 FRNRAP. As DNA, the CDR3 is TGTGCTAGTGGTCCCGAGTCCGGGGAGCTGTTTTTT. It yields the protein CASGPESGELFF.

The rearrangement uses TRBV27 and TRBJ2-7; 9 nucleotides line up with TRBD2. CDR3 size: 15 residues. V shed 2 bases, J shed 5 bases, and the junction held 7 bases outside the gene matches. CDR1 is MNHEY, CDR2 SMNVEV, per germline (reference sequence). The CDR3 DNA reads TGTGCCAGCAGTTTAATAGCTAGCGGGGACGACGAGCAGTACTTC. Its translation: CASSLIASGDDEQYF.

The chain combines TRBV12-5 with TRBJ2-1; 9 bases are a match to TRBD1. V lost 6 bases and J lost 8; bases outside the gene matches: 14. The length of the CDR3 is 16 residues. Germline V gene lookup returns CDR1 LGHNT and CDR2 FRNRAP. This CDR3 reads CASGSATGGNKDEQFF. In DNA, the CDR3 is TGTGCTAGTGGATCGGCGACAGGGGGTAATAAGGATGAGCAGTTCTTC.

CDR3 sequence: CATRSSGNTIYF. Here the CDR3 DNA reads TGTGCCACCCGGAGCTCTGGAAACACCATATATTTT. The V gene is TRBV15, the J gene TRBJ1-3; D is undetermined. Between the trimmed V and J ends, which lost 8 bases and 0 bases, there was a span of 5 bases. The CDR3 is 12 amino acids. The germline V gene encodes CDR1 LNHNV and CDR2 YYDKDF (reference sequence).

The chain is built from TRBV9 and TRBJ1-6; 7 bases are a match to TRBD1. V gave up 4 bases and J gave up 6 bases; unmatched junction bases: 4. CDR3 size: 14 residues. Per germline, CDR1 SGDLS and CDR2 YYNGEE. Written as DNA, the CDR3 is TGTGCCAGCAGCCCGGACAGGAGTAATTCACCCCTCCACTTT. Translation gives CASSPDRSNSPLHF.

The J gene is TRBJ2-7, the V gene TRBV2, with TRBD2 identical over 8 bases. The CDR3 has 14 amino acids. Germline loops: CDR1 SNHLY, CDR2 FYNNEI. V shed 11 bases, J shed 3 bases, and the junction held 12 bases outside the gene matches. The CDR3 nucleotides are TGTGCCCTCCGGGGGGGGCAGTCCCTCTACGAGCAGTACTTC. Its protein product is CALRGGQSLYEQYF.

V usage is TRBV10-1 and J usage is TRBJ2-2; 8 nucleotides align to TRBD1. The CDR3 has 12 residues. From germline, CDR1 is WNHNN and CDR2 SYGVQD (reference sequence). Germline trimming cut 6 bases from V and 13 bases from J; bases unmatched to any gene: 7. Written as DNA, the CDR3 is TGCGCCAGCAGGGAAGACAGGGGAAGGCTGTTTTTT. Its protein product is CASREDRGRLFF.

This clone was found once. The rearrangement joins TRBV11-3 to TRBJ2-1, with a possible D match to TRBD2 (5 bases). V lost 7 bases and J lost 3, with 25 bases in between. The length of the CDR3 is 18 residues. Looked up from germline, CDR1 is SGHNT and CDR2 is YENEEA. The CDR3 protein is CASNPIRANPAGYNEQFF. For the CDR3, the DNA is TGTGCCAGCAACCCTATCCGGGCCAACCCCGCGGGCTACAATGAGCAGTTCTTC.

The rearrangement links TRBV28 to TRBJ1-1; possibly TRBD1 for D (5 bases). The CDR3 spans 13 residues. V dropped 8 bases and J dropped 8 bases, with 18 bases sitting between them. Germline V gives CDR1 MDHEN, CDR2 SYDVKM. The CDR3 region is CASAGLSMGEAFF. In DNA form, the CDR3 reads TGTGCCAGCGCGGGGCTCTCGATGGGGGAAGCTTTCTTT.

The gene calls are TRBV7-2 and TRBJ2-7; 9 nucleotides match TRBD2. This CDR3 has 15 amino acids. Germline V CDR1 and CDR2: SGHTA, FQGNSA. V lost 5 bases and J lost 6; bases outside the gene matches: 11. CDR3 sequence reads: CASSRGFSGGLEQYF. The DNA for the CDR3 is TGTGCCAGCAGCAGGGGGTTTAGCGGGGGTCTCGAGCAGTACTTC. Together with reference TRBV7-2 and TRBJ2-7, the CDR3 gives the full variable domain: GAGVSQSPSNKVTEKGKDVELRCDPISGHTALYWYRQSLGQGLEFLIYFQGNSAPDKSGLPSDRFSAERTGGSVSTLTIQRTQQEDSAVYLCASSRGFSGGLEQYFGPGTRLTVT.